This TCR beta chain was identified in a study of blood T cell repertoires in COVID-19. As for the study in general: Sources were T cells, B-cell-depleted T cells, or PBMCs; the material itself was cDNA or gDNA.

Per the authors' pipeline: Reference gene primer amplification gave nucleated cell count estimates. Libraries were prepared by immunoSEQ multiplex PCR; TCRdb keeps only in-frame clonotypes and omits some of them. V, J and clone size reflect that table, while D and trimming were determined from the DNA. Here the sample spans more than 150,000 clones, nearly 80% being singletons. The length of the CDR3 is 14 residues. The germline V and J ends were trimmed by 6 bases and 4 bases, with 15 bases remaining between them. Germline values: CDR1 LNHDA, CDR2 SQIVND (reference sequence). The origin of this receptor is a woman aged 80 or older with acute or convalescent COVID-19. The V call is TRBV19, the J call TRBJ1-2; D is perhaps TRBD1 (5 bases). The sequenced material came from peripheral blood. The CDR3 loop is CASRPGGGSYGYTF. The CDR3 DNA reads as TGTGCCAGTAGACCCGGCGGGGGATCCTATGGCTACACCTTC.